A single sample is the source of the 30 T cell receptor beta chains below, sequenced in a study of shared clonotypes between healthy human individuals. Profiled with immunoSEQ multiplex PCR; TCRdb holds only in-frame clones, not every one. The table has 2 million or so clones, just under 95% seen once; the top ten hold 0.9% to 1.3%. CD45RO-negative, CCR7-positively selected cells formed the naive CD8 fraction, excluding terminally differentiated effector memory CD45RA+ cells. The specimen was naive CD8+ T cells sorted from blood. These receptors came from a man between 18 and 35 years old in good health.

This chain joins TRBV7-8 and TRBJ2-7; no clear D. The CDR3 totals 13 residues. Between the trimmed V and J ends, which lost 4 bases and 3 bases, there was a span of 10 bases. CDR1 is SGHVS, CDR2 FQNEAQ, per germline. The CDR3 region is CASSSGWVYEQYF. CDR3 nucleotide sequence: TGTGCCAGCAGCTCCGGTTGGGTCTACGAGCAGTACTTC.

The rearrangement joins TRBV10-3 to TRBJ2-1; 7 nucleotides agree with TRBD2. This CDR3 has 15 residues. Per the germline V gene, CDR1 is ENHRY and CDR2 is SYGVKD. Germline trimming cut 2 bases from V and 6 bases from J; bases unmatched to any gene: 7. The DNA of the CDR3 is TGTGCCATCAGTGAGAGCGGGGCTCCTTCCAATGAGCAGTTCTTC. This gives the protein CAISESGAPSNEQFF.

The chain combines TRBV27 with TRBJ1-4; no definite D call. Germline V gives CDR1 MNHEY, CDR2 SMNVEV (reference sequence). Trimming removed 6 bases at V and 8 bases at J, with 16 bases between. The CDR3 runs 14 residues. DNA of the CDR3: TGTGCCAGCAGCCCTCCGGGGTCGAGCGAAAAACTGTTTTTT. Residues: CASSPPGSSEKLFF.

The chain employs TRBV21-1 and TRBJ1-3. TRBV21-1 is a known pseudogene. The CDR3 is 19 amino acids. This chain's CDR3 is CASSLITDPTINSGNTIYF. CDR3 coding DNA: TGTGCCAGCAGCCTTATTACGGATCCCACCATAAACTCTGGAAACACCATATATTTT.

In DNA form, the CDR3 reads TGCGCCAGCAGCCTTACAGGGGAGTATGGCTACACCTTC. Translating it yields CASSLTGEYGYTF. This chain joins TRBV4-1 and TRBJ1-2, with TRBD1 matching over 7 bases. CDR1 MGHRA and CDR2 YSYEKL come from the germline V gene. With 4 bases clipped from V and 5 bases from J, the junction kept 4 bases outside the gene matches. The CDR3 runs to 13 residues.

The V gene is TRBV25-1, the J gene TRBJ2-5, with D possibly being TRBD1 (6 bases). V gave up 11 bases and J gave up 3 bases, with 16 bases separating them. Germline V gene sequence: CDR1 MGHDK, CDR2 SYGVNS. The CDR3 sequence is 13 residues long. The CDR3 DNA sequence: TGTGCCTCCAGCCGGGACAACGAAGAGACCCAGTACTTC. This codes for CASSRDNEETQYF.

V and J are TRBV9 and TRBJ2-3; 7 positions match TRBD1. Germline-derived CDR1 and CDR2 are SGDLS and YYNGEE. The V segment lost 0 bases and the J segment 4 bases; nucleotides outside the gene matches: 5. This CDR3 is 15 amino acids long. The CDR3: CASSVEGTDADTQYF. The DNA for the CDR3 is TGTGCCAGCAGCGTAGAAGGGACAGACGCAGATACGCAGTATTTT.

The V call is TRBV11-2, the J call TRBJ2-1; TRBD1 matches 7 bases. The CDR3 extends over 15 amino acids. Germline CDR1 SGHAT, CDR2 FQNNGV. After removal of 1 base from V and 6 bases from J, the junction contained 6 bases not matched to a gene. CDR3 nucleotides: TGTGCCAGCAGCTTAGTTAGGGGGCTGATCAATGAGCAGTTCTTC. It yields the protein CASSLVRGLINEQFF.

Notes on this clone: The same CDR3 can be traced to other DNA sequences in this sample. V usage is TRBV7-9 and J usage is TRBJ1-1; unclear D gene. The CDR3 runs to 12 residues. V shed 1 base and J shed 4 bases, with 4 bases lying between them. Germline V gene lookup returns CDR1 SEHNR and CDR2 FQNEAQ (reference sequence). The CDR3 nucleotides read TGTGCCAGCAGCTTAGGCCTCACTGAAGCTTTCTTT. Its protein product is CASSLGLTEAFF.

This clone was seen only once. The chain couples TRBV10-3 to TRBJ2-1, with D perhaps being TRBD1 or TRBD2 (5 bases each). This CDR3 contains 17 residues. V dropped 0 bases and J dropped 0 bases, with 12 bases sitting between them. Germline CDR1 and CDR2: ENHRY and SYGVKD. CDR3 sequence (DNA): TGTGCCATCAGTGAGTCAGAGTCAGGGAGCTCCTACAATGAGCAGTTCTTC. Translation: CAISESESGSSYNEQFF.

The rearrangement joins TRBV11-2 to TRBJ2-6, with D unresolved. Germline values: CDR1 SGHAT, CDR2 FQNNGV. The CDR3 contains 13 residues. The V and J ends lost 4 bases and 4 bases respectively, with 5 bases between them. The CDR3: CASSWAGANVLTF. CDR3 bases: TGTGCCAGCAGCTGGGCCGGGGCCAACGTCCTGACTTTC.

The chain is built from TRBV5-6 and TRBJ1-2; 8 bases fit TRBD1. V shed 5 bases, J shed 2 bases, and the junction held 5 bases outside the gene matches. The germline CDR1 and CDR2 sequences are SGHDT and YYEEEE. This CDR3 is built from 14 residues. In nucleotides, the CDR3 is TGTGCCAGCAGTCTTGACAGGGGAAACTATGGCTACACCTTC. This gives the protein CASSLDRGNYGYTF.

This clone was seen a single time. The V call is TRBV4-1, the J call TRBJ2-1, with 7 nucleotides matching TRBD2. The ends lost 5 bases at V and 4 bases at J; junction bases unmatched: 8. CDR1 is MGHRA, CDR2 YSYEKL, per germline. The CDR3 has 15 amino acids. The CDR3 nucleotides are TGCGCCAGCAGCTCATCTAGCGGCGTGTACAATGAGCAGTTCTTC. Translated, it gives CASSSSSGVYNEQFF.

This chain joins TRBV4-1 and TRBJ2-7; 9 bases fit TRBD1. Germline V gene lookup returns CDR1 MGHRA and CDR2 YSYEKL. CDR3 length equals 17 residues. V dropped 3 bases and J dropped 3; count of bases not matched to a gene: 12. The CDR3 nucleotides are TGCGCCAGCAGCCAGATTTTGTCCGGGACAGGGAACTACGAGCAGTACTTC. It yields the protein CASSQILSGTGNYEQYF.

The V gene is TRBV5-5, the J gene TRBJ2-3, with D unclear. This CDR3 region has 13 residues. V was trimmed by 6 bases and J by 3 bases, leaving 11 bases between them. Germline CDR1 SGHKS, CDR2 YYEKEE (reference sequence). The CDR3 bases are TGTGCCAGCACCCTGACACTTACAGATACGCAGTATTTT. It translates to CASTLTLTDTQYF.

V gene TRBV30 combines with J gene TRBJ1-2; 9 bases map to TRBD1. J was trimmed by 5 bases and V by 7 bases; bases with no gene match: 5. The CDR3 totals 12 residues. Germline lookup yields CDR1 GTSNPN and CDR2 SVGIG (reference sequence). The DNA for the CDR3 is TGTGCCTCCCCGGGACAGGGTTATGGCTACACCTTC. Protein sequence: CASPGQGYGYTF.

The gene calls are TRBV5-6 and TRBJ2-7; 8 positions match TRBD1. The V and J ends lost 6 bases and 2 bases, in that order; junction bases with no gene match: 7. The CDR3 is 14 amino acids. The germline gives CDR1 SGHDT, CDR2 YYEEEE. Here the CDR3 reads CASNQGAPAYEQYF. CDR3 nucleotide sequence: TGTGCCAGCAATCAGGGGGCACCGGCCTACGAGCAGTACTTC.

The chain has TRBV11-2 and TRBJ2-7, with a weak D call TRBD2 (5 bases). Germline assignment: CDR1 SGHAT and CDR2 FQNNGV. Trimming removed 4 bases from V and 6 bases from J, with 16 bases in between. The CDR3 is 14 residues long. CDR3 residues: CASSSSLSGGEQYF. The CDR3 DNA is TGTGCCAGCAGCTCATCCTTGAGTGGAGGCGAGCAGTACTTC. The whole variable domain, remainder taken from reference TRBV11-2 and TRBJ2-7, is EAGVAQSPRYKIIEKRQSVAFWCNPISGHATLYWYQQILGQGPKLLIQFQNNGVVDDSQLPKDRFSAERLKGVDSTLKIQPAKLEDSAVYLCASSSSLSGGEQYFGPGTRLTVT.

This clone is a singleton in its sample. CDR3: CASSDRAGGPVNEQFF. CDR3 nucleotide sequence: TGCGCCAGCAGTGACCGAGCGGGAGGGCCGGTAAATGAGCAGTTCTTC. V gene TRBV10-1 combines with J gene TRBJ2-1; TRBD2 matches 10 bases. The CDR3 consists of 16 residues. V shed 3 bases and J 7 bases; nucleotides not matched to a gene: 9. Germline V lookup: CDR1 WNHNN, CDR2 SYGVQD (reference sequence).

V usage is TRBV18 and J usage is TRBJ2-3, with TRBD1 as a possible D gene (5 bases). Trimming shortened V by 2 bases and J by 4 bases, and 10 bases separated the two germline ends. Germline loops: CDR1 KGHSH, CDR2 LQKENI. CDR3 length: 14 amino acids. CDR3 protein: CASSPNQGPDTQYF. CDR3 in DNA: TGTGCCAGCTCACCAAACCAGGGCCCAGATACGCAGTATTTT.

The chain recombines TRBV7-6 with TRBJ2-1; 7 bases align to TRBD2. The CDR3 is 16 residues long. Germline loops: CDR1 SGHVS, CDR2 FNYEAQ. Trimming removed 1 base from V and 7 bases from J; junction bases left unmatched: 10. The CDR3 DNA reads as TGTGCCAGCAGCTTAGATGGGGAGGGTGGGGAAAATGAGCAGTTCTTC. Translating gives CASSLDGEGGENEQFF.

The V and J genes are TRBV28 and TRBJ2-2; the D gene is possibly TRBD1 (5 bases). From germline, CDR1 is MDHEN and CDR2 SYDVKM. The CDR3 is 12 amino acids. The V end was cut by 6 bases, the J end by 6 bases, with 8 bases between. The CDR3 reads CASRQVAGELFF. The CDR3, as DNA: TGTGCCAGCAGACAGGTAGCCGGGGAGCTGTTTTTT.

As concerns this clone: One junction end disagrees with the germline gene, perhaps due to a read error. V usage is TRBV14 and J usage is TRBJ2-7, with unresolved D. CDR1 is SGHDN and CDR2 is FVKESK in the germline V gene. CDR3 length: 15 residues. The CDR3 nucleotides read TGTGCCAGCAGGCAAGTTGGCCAGCCATACTACGAGCAGTACTTC. Amino acids: CASRQVGQPYYEQYF.

The chain employs TRBV19 and TRBJ1-4; no definite D call. CDR3 length: 15 residues. CDR1 and CDR2 from the germline V gene are LNHDA and SQIVND (reference sequence). Trimming pared 0 bases from V and 5 bases from J, leaving 10 bases between. The CDR3 DNA reads as TGTGCCAGTAGTATAGATCTAGAATCGAATGAAAAACTGTTTTTT. Amino acid sequence: CASSIDLESNEKLFF.

This chain joins TRBV6-5 and TRBJ2-7; D is ambiguous. The length of the CDR3 is 14 residues. Germline V gene sequence: CDR1 MNHEY, CDR2 SVGAGI. Between the trimmed V and J ends, which lost 8 bases and 5 bases, there was a span of 19 bases. The CDR3 region is CASWAADLHDEQYF. The CDR3 DNA reads TGTGCCAGCTGGGCAGCCGACCTGCACGACGAGCAGTACTTC.

The CDR3 sequence: CASSLAQTNYGYTF. The CDR3 nucleotides are TGTGCCAGCAGCTTGGCACAGACTAACTATGGCTACACCTTC. The chain uses TRBV5-6 and TRBJ1-2; D not resolved. The CDR3 loop spans 14 amino acids. The V gene's germline CDR1 is SGHDT and CDR2 YYEEEE. The V end was cut by 0 bases, the J end by 0 bases, with 6 bases between. Combining the CDR3 with reference TRBV5-6 and TRBJ1-2 gives the whole variable domain DAGVTQSPTHLIKTRGQQVTLRCSPKSGHDTVSWYQQALGQGPQFIFQYYEEEERQRGNFPDRFSGHQFPNYSSELNVNALLLGDSALYLCASSLAQTNYGYTFGSGTRLTVV.

In this sample, this clone turned up a few times. The rearrangement uses TRBV19 and TRBJ1-5, with 7 bases matching TRBD1. Germline CDR1 LNHDA, CDR2 SQIVND (reference sequence). The CDR3 runs to 18 residues. V gave up 4 bases and J gave up 4 bases; unmatched junction bases: 16. This chain's CDR3 is CASSKKPYEGQTNQPQHF. CDR3 sequence (DNA): TGTGCCAGTAGTAAGAAGCCTTACGAGGGACAGACAAATCAGCCCCAGCATTTT.

The chain carries TRBV29-1 and TRBJ1-1, with D hard to call. V lost 2 bases to trimming and J lost 6 bases, with 10 bases between them. This CDR3 region has 12 residues. Germline CDR1 and CDR2: SQVTM and ANQGSEA. CDR3 region: CSVESDEPEAFF. The CDR3 region has the DNA TGCAGCGTTGAATCCGATGAACCTGAAGCTTTCTTT.

In its sample, this clone was seen once. The chain joins TRBV19 to TRBJ1-5; D remains unclear. The germline V and J ends were trimmed by 6 bases and 2 bases, with 20 bases remaining between them. This CDR3 region has 17 residues. The germline CDR1 and CDR2 sequences are LNHDA and SQIVND (reference sequence). CDR3 sequence reads: CASSPQFGFQGNQPQHF. CDR3 DNA sequence: TGTGCCAGTAGCCCACAATTCGGGTTTCAGGGCAATCAGCCCCAGCATTTT.

The chain has TRBV4-2 and TRBJ1-1; D remains unclear. Germline V gives CDR1 LGHNA, CDR2 YNFKEQ. The ends were cut back, 1 base at V and 4 bases at J, with 7 bases in the middle. The CDR3 extends over 13 amino acids. The CDR3: CASSQVGVTEAFF. CDR3 nucleotides: TGTGCCAGCAGCCAAGTAGGCGTCACTGAAGCTTTCTTT.